Each of the 21 T cell receptor beta chains below was sequenced from the same sample in a study of OX40 agonist ivuxolimab in advanced cancers. Libraries were constructed by the immunoSEQ multiplex PCR assay. TCRdb took this table from immuneACCESS and kept in-frame rearrangements with V and J called. Such tables lack part of the clones; where checked against another copy, unresolved V genes explain under half of the gap, and the rest is unexplained. In all, the sample holds roughly 49,000 clones, and around nine tenths of those were seen once. About 9.4% of the sample is held by the ten biggest clonotypes. This material consisted of CD4+ or CD8+ T cells sorted from blood, taken in a trial of the OX40 agonist ivuxolimab. The receptors derive from an adult with an advanced solid tumor such as melanoma, head and neck, liver or kidney cancer.

This rearrangement joins TRBV9 to TRBJ2-5; D perhaps matches TRBD2 (5 bases). Per the germline V gene, CDR1 is SGDLS and CDR2 is YYNGEE. The CDR3 totals 15 residues. Trimming left V 3 bases short and J 0 bases short, with 12 bases between. Here the CDR3 DNA reads TGTGCCAGCAGCGACTCCGGACTCTACCAAGAGACCCAGTACTTC. It encodes CASSDSGLYQETQYF.

The rearrangement links TRBV5-5 to TRBJ2-1; D possibly corresponds to TRBD1 (6 bases). Per germline, CDR1 SGHKS and CDR2 YYEKEE (reference sequence). V gave up 4 bases and J gave up 5 bases, with 13 bases separating them. This CDR3 contains 14 residues. DNA of the CDR3: TGTGCCAGCAGCGGAGAAAACAGGGACAATGAGCAGTTCTTC. It yields the protein CASSGENRDNEQFF.

V and J are TRBV9 and TRBJ1-2, with 7 nucleotides matching TRBD1. This CDR3 is built from 15 residues. With V trimmed by 4 bases and J by 0 bases, 6 bases remained unmatched. Germline V CDR1 and CDR2: SGDLS, YYNGEE. The CDR3 DNA reads as TGTGCCAGCAGCCTCCGACAGGGAGCTAACTATGGCTACACCTTC. It translates to CASSLRQGANYGYTF.

The V and J genes are TRBV7-8 and TRBJ2-3, with D tentatively TRBD2 (7 bases). With 5 bases removed from V and 9 bases from J, the gap between germline ends came to 27 bases. The CDR3 sequence is 17 residues long. Per the germline V gene, CDR1 is SGHVS and CDR2 is FQNEAQ. The CDR3 region is CASSPTGGLLEGLTQYF. CDR3 DNA: TGTGCCAGCAGCCCAACCGGGGGGCTACTAGAAGGGCTGACGCAGTATTTT.

The rearrangement links TRBV19 to TRBJ1-5; D is unresolved. V was cut by 3 bases and J by 4 bases, with 16 bases left in between. CDR1 and CDR2 from the germline V gene are LNHDA and SQIVND (reference sequence). The CDR3 sequence is 16 residues long. CDR3 protein: CASSIRRLGRNQPQHF. CDR3 sequence (DNA): TGTGCCAGTAGTATCCGTCGGTTGGGTAGAAATCAGCCCCAGCATTTT.

CDR3 sequence reads: CASSFLSSYNEQFF. The CDR3 nucleotides are TGTGCCAGCAGCTTTTTGAGCTCCTACAATGAGCAGTTCTTC. This chain joins TRBV7-6 and TRBJ2-1; D is ambiguous. The ends were cut back, 3 bases at V and 0 bases at J, with 6 bases in the middle. This CDR3 region has 14 residues. Germline loops: CDR1 SGHVS, CDR2 FNYEAQ.

The chain couples TRBV7-2 to TRBJ1-1; D is ambiguous. Germline lookup yields CDR1 SGHTA and CDR2 FQGNSA. The V end lost 0 bases, the J end lost 2 bases, and 10 bases lay between the germline ends. This CDR3 region has 15 residues. As DNA, the CDR3 is TGTGCCAGCAGCTTAGCCTTCCTATTAAACACTGAAGCTTTCTTT. It specifies CASSLAFLLNTEAFF. Using reference TRBV7-2 and TRBJ1-1 for the parts outside the CDR3, the full variable domain is GAGVSQSPSNKVTEKGKDVELRCDPISGHTALYWYRQSLGQGLEFLIYFQGNSAPDKSGLPSDRFSAERTGGSVSTLTIQRTQQEDSAVYLCASSLAFLLNTEAFFGQGTRLTVV.

The chain is built from TRBV4-3 and TRBJ1-4; TRBD1 is a possible D gene (5 bases). Germline values: CDR1 LGHNA, CDR2 YSLEER. The CDR3 spans 16 residues. V dropped 0 bases and J dropped 7 bases, with 15 bases sitting between them. The CDR3: CASSQDGAGNPEKLFF. DNA of the CDR3: TGCGCCAGCAGCCAAGATGGAGCAGGGAATCCTGAAAAACTGTTTTTT.

This clone was picked up one time. The V call is TRBV4-2, the J call TRBJ2-3; 7 bases match TRBD2. J gave up 4 bases and V 1 base, and 8 bases lay outside the gene matches. The CDR3 spans 16 residues. Germline V gene lookup returns CDR1 LGHNA and CDR2 YNFKEQ. CDR3 DNA sequence: TGTGCCAGCAGCCAAGGGGCCGGGAGCGGGGCAGATACGCAGTATTTT. This encodes CASSQGAGSGADTQYF.

The CDR3 DNA is TGTGCCAGCAGTTTATCTGGGTGGGAGCAGGGAAACACCATATATTTT. Translating it yields CASSLSGWEQGNTIYF. V is TRBV27 and J is TRBJ1-3, with no clear D. The CDR3 covers 16 residues. Germline V gene lookup returns CDR1 MNHEY and CDR2 SMNVEV (reference sequence). Trimming took off 0 bases at V and 4 bases at J, with 13 bases between the two ends.

This clone was picked up one time. The V and J genes are TRBV6-5 and TRBJ2-7; D ambiguous. Germline CDR1 is MNHEY and CDR2 is SVGAGI. Trimming shortened V by 2 bases and J by 0 bases, and 5 bases separated the two germline ends. The CDR3 totals 13 residues. Here the CDR3 reads CASSYSDSYEQYF. The CDR3 DNA is TGTGCCAGCAGTTACAGTGACTCCTACGAGCAGTACTTC.

This chain joins TRBV29-1 and TRBJ1-2; the D is unclear. Looked up from germline, CDR1 is SQVTM and CDR2 is ANQGSEA. The ends were cut back, 3 bases at V and 4 bases at J, with 12 bases in the middle. The CDR3 runs 13 residues. This chain's CDR3 is CSVEGGLIYGYTF. The CDR3 region has the DNA TGCAGCGTTGAGGGAGGCCTAATCTATGGCTACACCTTC.

In DNA form, the CDR3 reads TGCGCCAGCAGCCAAGATCATGAGGCGCGATCCTACGAGCAGTACTTC. This codes for CASSQDHEARSYEQYF. V and J are TRBV4-3 and TRBJ2-7, with D uncertain. This CDR3 region has 16 residues. The germline V and J ends were trimmed by 0 bases and 1 base, with 13 bases remaining between them. Germline CDR1 and CDR2: LGHNA and YSLEER.

The chain couples TRBV29-1 to TRBJ2-7; no definite D call. The CDR3 spans 8 residues. CDR1 is SQVTM, CDR2 ANQGSEA, per germline. The V gene lost 8 bases and the J gene lost 4 bases, with 3 bases spanning the gap. This CDR3 is CSPYEQYF. Here the CDR3 DNA reads TGCAGCCCTTACGAGCAGTACTTC.

The gene calls are TRBV9 and TRBJ2-7; tentative D call: TRBD2 (5 bases). Per the germline V gene, CDR1 is SGDLS and CDR2 is YYNGEE. V lost 3 bases, J lost 3 bases, and 19 bases lay in between. This CDR3 comprises 16 residues. CDR3 DNA: TGTGCCAGCAGCGCGGACTTCAGGATGAGTTACTACGAGCAGTACTTC. This gives the protein CASSADFRMSYYEQYF.

This clone came up once. V and J are TRBV7-3 and TRBJ1-2; maybe TRBD1 (6 bases). V shed 1 base and J shed 6 bases, with 9 bases lying between them. CDR3 length equals 13 residues. The germline CDR1 and CDR2 sequences are SGHTA and FQGTGA. Here the CDR3 reads CASSLMGGDGYTF. The DNA for the CDR3 is TGTGCCAGCAGCTTAATGGGGGGCGATGGCTACACCTTC.

The chain combines TRBV6-6 with TRBJ2-7; 11 bases match TRBD1. The length of the CDR3 is 15 residues. After removal of 6 bases from V and 3 bases from J, the junction contained 7 bases not matched to a gene. Looked up from germline, CDR1 is MNHNY and CDR2 is SVGAGI (reference sequence). CDR3 nucleotide sequence: TGTGCCAGCAGCAAGGACAGGGGGCTGTACTACGAGCAGTACTTC. Translated: CASSKDRGLYYEQYF.

CDR3 in amino acids: CASSLYLTPEGSSYNEQFF. CDR3 DNA: TGTGCCAGCAGTTTATACCTCACCCCTGAGGGCAGCTCCTACAATGAGCAGTTCTTC. The V and J genes are TRBV27 and TRBJ2-1; weak D call: TRBD2 (5 bases). This CDR3 region has 19 residues. Germline V lookup: CDR1 MNHEY, CDR2 SMNVEV (reference sequence). V was clipped by 1 base and J by 0 bases, with 19 bases between them.

As for this clone: It may be a read error: a sequence one base away is much more abundant. The rearrangement joins TRBV30 to TRBJ1-2, with 8 bases fitting TRBD1. In germline, CDR1 is GTSNPN, CDR2 SVGIG (reference sequence). With 1 base clipped from V and 12 bases from J, the junction kept 7 bases outside the gene matches. The CDR3 sequence is 12 residues long. The DNA for the CDR3 is TGTGCCTGGAGTGCGGAACAGGGGGGCCACACCTTC. This sequence encodes CAWSAEQGGHTF. Together with reference TRBV30 and TRBJ1-2, the CDR3 gives the full variable domain: SQTIHQWPATLVQPVGSPLSLECTVEGTSNPNLYWYRQAAGRGLQLLFYSVGIGQISSEVPQNLSASRPQDRQFILSSKKLLLSDSGFYLCAWSAEQGGHTFGSGTRLTVV.

This clone was counted a few times. The chain has TRBV27 and TRBJ1-2; 9 nucleotides match TRBD1. V lost 0 bases and J lost 2; bases outside the gene matches: 7. Germline CDR1 is MNHEY and CDR2 is SMNVEV (reference sequence). This CDR3 spans 17 amino acids. The CDR3 sequence is CASSLSMGQGANYGYTF. CDR3 coding DNA: TGTGCCAGCAGTTTATCGATGGGACAGGGAGCGAACTATGGCTACACCTTC.

The J gene is TRBJ1-1, the V gene TRBV27; 7 bases agree with TRBD1. V was pared by 5 bases and J by 5 bases, with 8 bases of the junction left unmatched. CDR3 size: 14 residues. Germline CDR1 and CDR2: MNHEY and SMNVEV (reference sequence). The CDR3 DNA sequence: TGTGCCAGCAGTAGAGGGGGCGCCCTAACTGAAGCTTTCTTT. Protein product: CASSRGGALTEAFF.